Shown below are 21 T cell receptor beta chains from a single sample sequenced in a study of spatial heterogeneity in lung cancer. Regarding time point: blood at routine non-recurrence follow-up after resection. Frozen PBMC, nontumor lung or tumor provided whole RNA, which was sequenced unsorted. TCRdb re-derived calls from the 5' RACE reads in MiXCR, one entry per CDR3 protein. The sample includes about 52,000 distinct CDR3 sequences, about 7.4% of them seen just once. The source was PBMCs, collected at follow-up. These TCRs come from a female donor with early-stage non-small cell lung cancer.

This clonotype was found many times. The rearrangement joins TRBV5-1 to TRBJ2-5; 8 bases agree with TRBD2. Unmatched junction bases numbered 6, after V lost 4 bases and J lost 1 base. The germline V gene has CDR1 SGHRS and CDR2 YFSETQ. The CDR3 is made up of 15 amino acids. The CDR3 nucleotides read TGCGCCAGCAGCCAATCCACTAGCGGCCAAGAGACCCAGTACTTC. Translation: CASSQSTSGQETQYF.

A note on this clonotype: A much larger clone is a single base away; this may be a read error. The missing conserved phenylalanine or tryptophan at the end of this CDR3 makes a read error likely. The rearrangement uses TRBV7-6 and TRBJ1-5; no definite D call. Trimming left V 5 bases short and J 4 bases short, with 24 bases between. This CDR3 has 18 amino acids. Per the germline V gene, CDR1 is SGHVS and CDR2 is FNYEAQ. The CDR3 DNA sequence: TGTGCCAGCAGCACCATCCAGATTCCTGGGCGGATTAATCAGCCCCAGCATCTT. This gives the protein CASSTIQIPGRINQPQHL.

This clonotype was picked up many times. This chain uses TRBV29-1 with TRBJ1-1; weak D call: TRBD1 (5 bases). Germline V lookup: CDR1 SQVTM, CDR2 ANQGSEA. The CDR3 is 15 amino acids. V gave up 5 bases and J gave up 4 bases, with 20 bases separating them. The CDR3 here is CSVLDPFGGITEAFF. Written as DNA, the CDR3 is TGCAGCGTTCTGGACCCCTTTGGGGGAATCACTGAAGCTTTCTTT.

This clonotype was detected only a few times. This chain joins TRBV11-2 and TRBJ1-5, with D perhaps matching TRBD1 (5 bases). Between the trimmed V and J ends, which lost 1 base and 7 bases, there was a span of 14 bases. This CDR3 spans 15 amino acids. Germline CDR1 SGHAT, CDR2 FQNNGV. In nucleotides, the CDR3 is TGTGCCAGCAGCTTAGCCCAGGGTTCACGGCAGCCCCAGCATTTT. This gives the protein CASSLAQGSRQPQHF. Filled out from reference TRBV11-2 and TRBJ1-5, the complete variable domain reads EAGVAQSPRYKIIEKRQSVAFWCNPISGHATLYWYQQILGQGPKLLIQFQNNGVVDDSQLPKDRFSAERLKGVDSTLKIQPAKLEDSAVYLCASSLAQGSRQPQHFGDGTRLSIL.

In this sample, this clonotype turned up many times. The chain uses TRBV5-1 and TRBJ2-7; TRBD2 agrees at 10 bases. The CDR3 extends over 15 amino acids. V dropped 3 bases and J dropped 6; count of bases not matched to a gene: 9. Germline lookup yields CDR1 SGHRS and CDR2 YFSETQ. The CDR3 loop is CASSWGTSDSAEQYF. The CDR3 DNA sequence: TGCGCCAGCAGCTGGGGGACTAGCGACTCCGCCGAGCAGTACTTC.

This clonotype was seen only a few times. This CDR3 is CASSGTKGAETEAFF. The CDR3 DNA sequence: TGTGCCAGCTCTGGGACTAAGGGGGCTGAGACTGAAGCTTTCTTT. This chain connects TRBV18 to TRBJ1-1; 7 bases match TRBD1. The V gene's germline CDR1 is KGHSH and CDR2 LQKENI. The CDR3 contains 15 residues. The V gene end was trimmed by 6 bases and the J gene end by 5 bases; junction bases not matched to a gene: 12.

This clonotype was observed a few times. The chain recombines TRBV20-1 with TRBJ1-2; D is uncertain. CDR1 DFQATT and CDR2 SNEGSKA come from the germline V gene (reference sequence). The CDR3 has 13 residues. V was clipped by 6 bases and J by 5 bases, with 16 bases between them. CDR3 nucleotides: TGCAGTGCCCCCGACGAAGATTTTTATGGCTACACCTTC. Protein product: CSAPDEDFYGYTF.

This clonotype was observed once. A much larger clone is a single base away; this may be a read error. The chain is built from TRBV24-1 and TRBJ1-2, with a tentative D call TRBD1 (5 bases). CDR1 is KGHDR, CDR2 SFDVKD, per germline. The CDR3 runs to 14 residues. CDR3 sequence: CATGDGSLRDGYTF. CDR3 in DNA: TGTGCCACCGGTGACGGATCTCTCAGGGACGGCTACACCTTC.

This clonotype has at least ten counts. The rearrangement joins TRBV20-1 to TRBJ2-4; D possibly corresponds to TRBD1 (6 bases). The CDR3 contains 14 residues. Looked up from germline, CDR1 is DFQATT and CDR2 is SNEGSKA (reference sequence). Trimming stripped 5 bases from V and 7 bases from J, with 18 bases between. CDR3 in DNA: TGCAGTGCTCACCAAACCGGTGGGGGCAACATTCAGTACTTC. It codes for CSAHQTGGGNIQYF.

This clonotype was detected many times. The rearrangement uses TRBV6-1 and TRBJ2-1, with a tentative D call TRBD2 (8 bases). Germline V CDR1 and CDR2: MNHNS, SASEGT. Trimming pared 7 bases from V and 9 bases from J, leaving 19 bases between. The CDR3 totals 14 residues. The CDR3 loop reads CASTGTAGVGEQFF. CDR3 coding DNA: TGTGCCAGCACCGGGACAGCGGGGGTTGGTGAGCAGTTCTTC.

This clonotype has just a few counts. V gene TRBV12-3 or TRBV12-4 combines with J gene TRBJ1-5, with D unresolved. The V end was cut by 3 bases, the J end by 3 bases, with 9 bases between. The CDR3 runs to 14 residues. As DNA, the CDR3 is TGTGCCAGCAGTTTCGCGGGGTTCAATCAGCCCCAGCATTTT. Translation: CASSFAGFNQPQHF.

Ten or more counts support this clonotype. The rearrangement uses TRBV6-2 or TRBV6-3 and TRBJ2-7; tentatively, D is TRBD1 or TRBD2 (6 bases each). CDR1 MNHEY and CDR2 SVGEGT come from the germline V gene. The V end was cut by 6 bases, the J end by 2 bases, with 14 bases between. This CDR3 has 14 residues. CDR3 protein: CASRTAGQTYEQYF. Here the CDR3 DNA reads TGTGCCAGCAGAACCGCGGGACAAACCTACGAGCAGTACTTC.

This clonotype was seen more than once but under ten times. V gene TRBV5-1 combines with J gene TRBJ1-2; 10 nucleotides match TRBD1. Germline loops: CDR1 SGHRS, CDR2 YFSETQ. V lost 3 bases, J lost 4 bases, and 3 bases stayed unmatched. This CDR3 comprises 14 residues. The CDR3 DNA reads TGCGCCAGCAGCTCGGGACAGGGGCCCTATGGCTACACCTTC. This codes for CASSSGQGPYGYTF.

The J gene is TRBJ2-5, the V gene TRBV9; 7 nucleotides agree with TRBD1. Germline-derived CDR1 and CDR2 are SGDLS and YYNGEE. CDR3 size: 15 residues. Trimming cost V 0 bases and J 5 bases; bases outside gene matches: 7. The CDR3 coding sequence is TGTGCCAGCAGCGTAGCTCCGACAGGGCGGGAGACCCAGTACTTC. This encodes CASSVAPTGRETQYF.

This clonotype was counted ten times or more. The chain carries TRBV5-1 and TRBJ2-5; either TRBD1 or TRBD2 may fit D (6 bases each). The CDR3 spans 13 residues. The V gene lost 4 bases and the J gene lost 5 bases, with 12 bases spanning the gap. Per the germline V gene, CDR1 is SGHRS and CDR2 is YFSETQ. The CDR3 nucleotides are TGCGCCAGCAGCCTCCGGGGGCAGGAGACCCAGTACTTC. Translating gives CASSLRGQETQYF. The variable domain in full, completed from reference TRBV5-1 and TRBJ2-5, reads KAGVTQTPRYLIKTRGQQVTLSCSPISGHRSVSWYQQTPGQGLQFLFEYFSETQRNKGNFPGRFSGRQFSNSRSEMNVSTLELGDSALYLCASSLRGQETQYFGPGTRLLVL.

In this sample, this clonotype turned up many times. J is TRBJ1-1 and V is TRBV12-3 or TRBV12-4, with TRBD1 as a possible D gene (5 bases). Trimming shortened V by 7 bases and J by 11 bases, and 23 bases separated the two germline ends. The CDR3 contains 14 residues. The CDR3 DNA sequence: TGTGCCAGCACCAACGTCTGGCGGGGCGCAGAGGCTTTCTTT. It encodes CASTNVWRGAEAFF.

Many counts were recorded for this clonotype. The chain has TRBV18 and TRBJ2-7; 7 bases match TRBD1. Unmatched junction bases numbered 3, after V lost 3 bases and J lost 1 base. Germline V CDR1 and CDR2: KGHSH, LQKENI. The CDR3 spans 14 residues. Written as DNA, the CDR3 is TGTGCCAGCTCACCCGTGGGACAGTCCTACGAGCAGTACTTC. As protein: CASSPVGQSYEQYF.

This clonotype was recorded many times. The V call is TRBV14, the J call TRBJ1-5; D uncertain. Per the germline V gene, CDR1 is SGHDN and CDR2 is FVKESK. The CDR3 has 13 residues. The ends were cut back, 1 base at V and 7 bases at J, with 8 bases in the middle. The CDR3 reads CASSQGFSQPQHF. CDR3 in DNA: TGTGCCAGCAGCCAAGGGTTCAGCCAGCCCCAGCATTTT.

In its sample, this clonotype was seen many times. J is TRBJ2-5 and V is TRBV7-3, with TRBD2 identical over 8 bases. The junction had 6 bases not matched to a gene; V was cut back by 6 bases and J by 3 bases. Germline V gene data show CDR1 as SGHTA and CDR2 as FQGTGA. The CDR3 runs 14 residues. CDR3 nucleotides: TGTGCCAGCAGGACTGTGGGACTAGAAGAGACCCAGTACTTC. Its protein product is CASRTVGLEETQYF.

There are many counts of this clonotype. This chain links TRBV15 with TRBJ1-4; maybe TRBD1 (6 bases). The V end was cut by 0 bases, the J end by 11 bases, with 13 bases between. The length of the CDR3 is 14 residues. Looked up from germline, CDR1 is LNHNV and CDR2 is YYDKDF (reference sequence). CDR3 DNA: TGTGCCACCAGCAGAGATAAGGGGGTGGGGAAACTGTTTTTT. Protein sequence: CATSRDKGVGKLFF.

CDR3 in amino acids: CASSEARGWQPQHF. The CDR3 DNA reads as TGTGCCAGCAGTGAAGCGAGGGGATGGCAGCCCCAGCATTTT. The V and J genes are TRBV6-1 and TRBJ1-5; possibly TRBD1 for D (5 bases). Germline V gene data show CDR1 as MNHNS and CDR2 as SASEGT. This CDR3 spans 14 amino acids. Trimming cost V 0 bases and J 7 bases, with 10 bases left between them.